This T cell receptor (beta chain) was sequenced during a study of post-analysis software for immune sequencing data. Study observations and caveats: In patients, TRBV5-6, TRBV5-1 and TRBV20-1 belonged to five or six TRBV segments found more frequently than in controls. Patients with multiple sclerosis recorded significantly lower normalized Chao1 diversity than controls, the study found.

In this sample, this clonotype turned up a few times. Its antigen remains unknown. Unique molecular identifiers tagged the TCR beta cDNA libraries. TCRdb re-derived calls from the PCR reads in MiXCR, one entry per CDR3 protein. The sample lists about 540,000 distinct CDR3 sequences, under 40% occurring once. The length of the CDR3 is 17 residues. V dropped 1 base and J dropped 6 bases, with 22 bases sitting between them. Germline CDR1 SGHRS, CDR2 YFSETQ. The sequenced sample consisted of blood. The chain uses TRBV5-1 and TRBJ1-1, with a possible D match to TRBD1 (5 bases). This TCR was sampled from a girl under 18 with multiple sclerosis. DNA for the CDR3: TGCGCCAGCAGCTTGTTGCGGCAGGGTAGGAGAAACGCTGAAGCTTTCTTT. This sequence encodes CASSLLRQGRRNAEAFF.